This paragraph reports one T cell receptor beta chain. What antigen it recognizes has not been identified. Qualities for individual bases were not recorded, and no much larger clone is one base off. Library generation was performed with 5' RACE. The listed sequencing device is Illumina HiSeq 2000. Template switching introduced a universal primer binding site; the final cDNA contained a unique molecular identifier, enabling accurate counting of TCR cDNA molecules. Specific primers in the conserved constant-segment region were used to synthesize first-strand cDNA for TCR alpha and beta chains. To control for contamination, each cDNA library was double barcoded with a SMART-Mk sample barcode plus Illumina barcodes. Two successive PCR steps introduced TruSeq adapter sequences along with Illumina sample barcodes. TCR alpha and beta cDNA libraries were sequenced on the Illumina HiSeq platform with custom primers. For the original study's pipeline: Raw reads were processed with MiGEC to extract unique molecular identifiers, and MiXCR was used to determine CDR3 positions. Recombination models were inferred per individual with the repgenHMM and IGoR tools using an EM algorithm. The tcR package in R was used for shared clonotype analysis, with sharing normalized by the product of cloneset sizes. To study raw recombination free of thymic and clonal selection effects, out-of-frame nonproductive sequences were analyzed. TCRdb trimmed public reads at Q25 via fastp, called clones via MiXCR and kept in-frame beta chains. Rows merge per CDR3 protein into single entries with the most common DNA and genes. TCRdb, not the original authors, processed these V and J calls. Present in this sample are about 500,000 distinct CDR3 sequences, roughly an eighth of which were seen just once. The leading ten clones occupy approximately 1% of the sample.

From the cysteine through the phenylalanine, the CDR3 covers 12 amino acids. Only the CDR3 DNA stays, 36 bases, in frame from base 1. CDR1 MNHEY and CDR2 SVGAGI are derived from the germline V gene. V lost 9 bases and J lost 2 bases; the stretch between them is 8 bases long. The data belong to a study of identical twins (dated by TCRdb to about 2016). Some background on the complete study: To test whether fetal clonotypes persist, the study used deep sequencing on TCR alpha and beta repertoires from monozygotic twins, unrelated adults of various ages, and cord blood. To rule out contamination, replicate twin experiments were performed at different times with different library preparation protocols. On the study overall, not on this receptor specifically: A weaker excess of twin sharing was found in beta out-of-frame sequences because the signal-to-noise ratio was lowered by fewer shared sequences. In monozygotic twins, out-of-frame TCR alpha sharing was systematically underestimated by recombination models, although the models agreed with sharing between unrelated individuals. Compared with coincidental sharing between unrelated individuals, out-of-frame TCR alpha sequences shared between twins had an excess of sequences with low generation probability. Because the same donors could not be followed over many years, conclusions were based on cross-sectional statistical analysis. Fewer insertions were carried by abundant cord blood beta clonotypes, a similar but weaker trend appeared in young adult naive repertoires, and no such trend appeared in memory repertoires. Invariant T cells such as MAIT and iNKT could partly confound zero-insertion analyses, although diverse VJ usage argued against such confounding for most clonotypes.

Every donor was a healthy Caucasian. The twin cohort comprised three pairs of female monozygotic twins, all aged roughly 18 to 30 years. CD4+ and CD8+ T cell populations were isolated with positive isolation kits from Invitrogen. These data are also associated with another study on yellow fever vaccine responses in identical twins. As the second publication notes: The T cell response to vaccination in identical twins was reported by the authors to appear partly convergent and partly personalized. The study precisely tracked vaccine-responding T cell clones in identical twins.

The sequence was collected from a woman aged 18-29 years in good health. The rearranged chain carries TRBV6-5 and TRBJ1-5; the D region possibly corresponds to TRBD1 (6 bases align). The specimen was CD4+ T cells sorted from blood. The CDR3 sequence is CASRTGNQPQHF. The nucleotide sequence is TGTGCCAGTAGGACAGGCAATCAGCCCCAGCATTTT.